Listed below are T cell receptor beta chains from one sample, sequenced in a study of metastatic and nonmetastatic thyroid tumors. Using MiXCR, TCRdb re-called clones from the PCR reads. The sample has about 39,000 clones, under 20% seen once. Sequenced material: tumor tissue. The source of these receptors is a female donor with papillary thyroid cancer or a benign thyroid nodule (not recorded which). Some clones in this sample may be carry-over from other donors' samples. The CDR3 runs from the conserved cysteine through the conserved F or W. A D gene is named only where the DNA matches it firmly. Part of the rows lack a size; the others show once, few, many or a class for expanded clones.

cdr3_nt	cdr3_aa	v_call	clone_size	d_call	j_call
TGCGCCAGCAGTTACTACGACCCGAACACTGAAGCTTTCTTT	CASSYYDPNTEAFF	TRBV5-1	few	-	TRBJ1-1
TGCAGTGCTAGAGGTGGACTAGCTGGTAACGAGCAGTACTTC	CSARGGLAGNEQYF	TRBV20-1	once	TRBD2	TRBJ2-7
TGTGCCGTACGGTGGGGGTCCTACGAGCAGTACTTC	CAVRWGSYEQYF	TRBV27	few	-	TRBJ2-7
TGCGCCAGCAGCCAAGGATTAAGGTTGGTCTCTGAGCAGTTCTTC	CASSQGLRLVSEQFF	TRBV4-3	many	-	TRBJ2-1
TGTGCCAGCAGGCCTGACAGGGGAATGTCCGGGGAGCTGTTTTTT	CASRPDRGMSGELFF	TRBV6-1	many	TRBD1	TRBJ2-2
TGTGCCATCAGTGAGGGGCTAGCGGGGGTAAACAATGAGCAGTTCTTC	CAISEGLAGVNNEQFF	TRBV10-3	many	TRBD2	TRBJ2-1
TGCGCCAGCAGCTTGCCCAGGGGGCCCCCTAACTATGGCTACACCTTC	CASSLPRGPPNYGYTF	TRBV5-1	-	TRBD1	TRBJ1-2
TGCAATGCTAGCTGGACTAGCGGGAGGGGGGGTAACACCGGGGAGCTGTTTTTT	CNASWTSGRGGNTGELFF	TRBV20-1	-	TRBD2	TRBJ2-2
TGTGCCAGCCTACCGACAACAACTAATGAAAAACTGTTTTTT	CASLPTTTNEKLFF	TRBV28	many	-	TRBJ1-4
TGTGCCAGCAGCTTGTGGGGGGTGGACGGCAAAAACATTCAGTACTTC	CASSLWGVDGKNIQYF	TRBV5-6	-	-	TRBJ2-4
TGCGCCAGCAGGGATCAACCGGGGGTAGATACGCAGTATTTT	CASRDQPGVDTQYF	TRBV10-2	many	-	TRBJ2-3
TGCGCCAGCAGTTCAACGGAGACAGTGTTCACAGATACGCAGTATTTT	CASSSTETVFTDTQYF	TRBV6-6	-	-	TRBJ2-3
TGTGCCAGCAGTTACGGACAGGGAGCCGAGCAGTACTTC	CASSYGQGAEQYF	TRBV6-2/TRBV6-3	many	TRBD1	TRBJ2-7
TGTGCCAGCAGCCGTAGACTAGTCGATGAGCAGTTCTTC	CASSRRLVDEQFF	TRBV7-6	many	-	TRBJ2-1